This T cell receptor (beta chain) originates from a study of siplizumab effects on memory and regulatory T cells. Broader study findings: For mappable alloreactive CD4+ clones, the mean Treg-derived fraction was around 74% with siplizumab and approximately 27% in controls. Memory cells seemed less diverse than naive T cells, which also seemed major contributors to the alloresponse. Tregs proliferating in siplizumab cultures lacked confirmation of their suppressive function.

This CDR3 contains 13 residues. V lost 5 bases to trimming and J lost 6 bases; unmatched junction nucleotides: 6. In germline, CDR1 is SGHTS, CDR2 YDEGEE. For every sample, 90,000 to 100,000 TCR templates were assayed. The assay was immunoSEQ multiplex PCR, and TCRdb's table has in-frame clones only and misses some. The sample lists 55,000 to 70,000 clones, approximately 93% occurring once. For this clone: The antigen remains unidentified.

The clonotype comes from a human donor in good health. V is TRBV5-8 and J is TRBJ1-1; 8 nucleotides match TRBD1. Sequencing was performed on CD8+ T cells sorted from blood. The DNA of the CDR3 is TGTGCCAGCAGAACAGGGGGTTATCCTGAAGCTTTCTTT. This encodes CASRTGGYPEAFF. Using reference TRBV5-8 and TRBJ1-1 for the parts outside the CDR3, the full variable domain is EAGVTQSPTHLIKTRGQQATLRCSPISGHTSVYWYQQALGLGLQFLLWYDEGEERNRGNFPPRFSGRQFPNYSSELNVNALELEDSALYLCASRTGGYPEAFFGQGTRLTVV.